This T cell receptor beta chain came from a study of shared clonotypes between healthy human individuals (TCRdb year 2020). Regarding the research as a whole: Three men and two women, aged 18 to 49 years, made up the cohort. Different laboratories and diverse techniques were used to prepare libraries and sequence TCR repertoires, to increase sequencing depth and limit assay-specific biases. Each donor's leukapheresis produced roughly between roughly 0.85 and 9.5 billion PBMCs. Blood TCR repertoires of about five healthy adults were deeply sequenced to estimate repertoire size and the extent of clonotype sharing between individuals.

Study-wide conclusions, independent of this receptor: Because the study included a small number of donors, the genetic and exposure-history diversity represented was limited. Sampling was restricted to blood, and TCR repertoires in tissue are likely to differ from TCR repertoires in blood. Based on pairwise subsampling, the degree of clonotype sharing among donors was expected to be affected by sequencing depth.

Using the deep immunoSEQ assay, multiplex PCR amplified TCR CDR3 regions from genomic DNA. Genomic DNA extracted from each cell subset was distributed evenly over all wells of several immunoSEQ 96-well plates, and each plate served as one replicate. For unsorted PBMC, around 300 ng of genomic DNA, equivalent to about 30,000 T cell genomes, went into each replicate PCR. Unsorted PBMC genomic DNA was sequenced across ten immunoSEQ deep assay plates. The purified libraries were quantified using a Qubit 3.0 fluorometer, sized with a Bioanalyzer 2100, and then quantified again using the KAPA Library Quantification kit. Every immunoSEQ 96-well plate was sequenced on a separate single-read 150-cycle Illumina NextSeq 550 flow cell. The original pipeline was this. Because the immunoSEQ output held only junctional sequences and lacked quality scores, the filtering could not match the filtering applied to full-length reads. To assign V/J genes and CDR3, sequences were annotated using PyIR, a Python wrapper for IgBLAST v1.9, with IMGT germline references. Reads were filtered out if the reads had weak V/J assignments (E-value above 1e-6), no CDR3, stop codons, out-of-frame junctions, or ambiguous translated residues. A V3J clonotype was defined by an identical inferred V gene, J gene, and CDR3 amino acid sequence. To compute the percentage overlap between repertoires, the number of shared unique clonotypes was divided by the size of the smaller repertoire. Repertoire richness was assessed with RTK rarefaction, the Chao1 estimator, and Recon v2.1 estimates of unobserved clonotypes. TCRdb mirrors the immuneACCESS table, restricted to in-frame sequences. Some clones are absent from its copies; in checked studies, under half trace to an unresolved V gene, and the reason for the others is unknown. Clone size and the V and J calls come from that table; the DNA yielded D and trimming. This sample lists about 460,000 clones; over 60% were detected once. The top ten hold 12% of the sample.

In regard to this clone: Its antigen is unknown. No per-base quality is available; no much larger clone lies one base away.

The donors were healthy, HIV-negative adults who had no recently reported acute infections or vaccinations. Only Caucasian adults living in Nashville, Tennessee, USA were represented among the donors. For unsorted samples, roughly 91 million PBMCs were counted, and genomic DNA was extracted using the QIAamp DNA Blood Mini kit. After blood collection by leukapheresis, PBMCs were isolated using Ficoll-Histopaque density gradient centrifugation and then cryopreserved in the vapor phase of liquid nitrogen. The receptor's source is a woman in her thirties or forties in good health. Some clones in this sample may be carry-over from other donors' samples. Sequencing input: PBMCs.

The DNA sequence follows: TGCGCCAGCATGGGACTCGAGAACACCGGGGAGCTGTTTTTT. Protein translation: CASMGLENTGELFF. The receptor chain draws on TRBV10-2 and TRBJ2-2, with TRBD2 perhaps the D gene, on 6 matching bases. Via the germline V gene, CDR1 is WSHSY and CDR2 SAAADI. V gives up 7 bases and J gives up 1 base, and the segment between their germline ends measures 10 bases. The CDR3 starts with the cysteine, ends with the phenylalanine, and has 14 residues. Only CDR3 DNA is held: 42 bases, read in frame from base 1.